These 20 T cell receptor beta chains were sequenced from one sample in a study of shared clonotypes between healthy human individuals. Assay: immunoSEQ multiplex PCR; the TCRdb copy retains only in-frame clones and omits some. The table shows fewer than 350,000 clones, with roughly 87% occurring only once. Sequenced sample: memory CD8+ T cells sorted from blood. Subset reported: CD45RO+ cells pooled with CCR7-negative TemRA cells. Every receptor here comes from a man aged 18-30 years in good health.

The chain is built from TRBV27 and TRBJ1-1; D unclear. Germline lookup yields CDR1 MNHEY and CDR2 SMNVEV (reference sequence). The CDR3 runs to 14 residues. The ends were cut back, 3 bases at V and 4 bases at J, with 12 bases in the middle. CDR3: CASSFVGIITEAFF. Written as DNA, the CDR3 is TGTGCCAGCAGTTTTGTAGGGATTATCACTGAAGCTTTCTTT.

V usage is TRBV5-1 and J usage is TRBJ1-4; 9 positions agree with TRBD1. The CDR3 loop spans 16 amino acids. The germline gives CDR1 SGHRS, CDR2 YFSETQ. Trimming removed 4 bases from V and 5 bases from J; junction bases left unmatched: 9. This CDR3 is CASSPGTGHVNEKLFF. The CDR3 DNA follows: TGCGCCAGCAGCCCTGGGACAGGGCACGTGAATGAAAAACTGTTTTTT. The full variable domain, completed using reference TRBV5-1 and TRBJ1-4, is KAGVTQTPRYLIKTRGQQVTLSCSPISGHRSVSWYQQTPGQGLQFLFEYFSETQRNKGNFPGRFSGRQFSNSRSEMNVSTLELGDSALYLCASSPGTGHVNEKLFFGSGTQLSVL.

V and J are TRBV9 and TRBJ2-3, with TRBD2 as a possible D gene (5 bases). The CDR3 contains 13 residues. The germline V gene has CDR1 SGDLS and CDR2 YYNGEE. V was clipped by 4 bases and J by 4 bases, with 10 bases between them. As DNA, the CDR3 is TGTGCCAGCAGCCCCTTGAGGGCAGATACGCAGTATTTT. Amino acids: CASSPLRADTQYF. Complete variable domain (other parts from reference TRBV9 and TRBJ2-3): DSGVTQTPKHLITATGQRVTLRCSPRSGDLSVYWYQQSLDQGLQFLIQYYNGEERAKGNILERFSAQQFPDLHSELNLSSLELGDSALYFCASSPLRADTQYFGPGTRLTVL.

The DNA for the CDR3 is TGTGCCAGCAGCTTGTACGTCACCGAAGAGACCCAGTACTTC. Its protein product is CASSLYVTEETQYF. V gene TRBV5-6 combines with J gene TRBJ2-5; no definite D call. The CDR3 loop spans 14 amino acids. V was trimmed by 1 base and J by 3 bases, leaving 10 bases between them. Germline assignment: CDR1 SGHDT and CDR2 YYEEEE.

The V gene is TRBV5-6, the J gene TRBJ2-1; D remains ambiguous. Germline loops: CDR1 SGHDT, CDR2 YYEEEE. V was cut by 3 bases and J by 6 bases, with 7 bases left in between. This CDR3 has 12 residues. CDR3: CASSSGGNEQFF. Here the CDR3 DNA reads TGTGCCAGCAGCTCGGGCGGCAATGAGCAGTTCTTC.

This rearrangement joins TRBV21-1 to TRBJ2-2; the listed D gene, TRBD2, was not tested against the DNA. TRBV21-1 is noted as a pseudogene. This CDR3 has 15 amino acids. This chain's CDR3 is CASSKVTSEPGELFF. The CDR3 bases are TGTGCCAGCAGCAAAGTCACTAGCGAGCCCGGGGAGCTGTTTTTT.

The genes are TRBV27 and TRBJ2-7; 10 nucleotides match TRBD1. CDR1 is MNHEY, CDR2 SMNVEV, per germline (reference sequence). The CDR3 spans 12 residues. V dropped 8 bases and J dropped 2; count of bases not matched to a gene: 0. CDR3 region: CASGTGAYEQYF. The CDR3, as DNA: TGTGCCAGCGGGACAGGGGCCTACGAGCAGTACTTC.

CDR3: CASSNIAGGGSYEQYF. CDR3 sequence (DNA): TGTGCCAGTAGTAATATAGCGGGGGGAGGTTCCTACGAGCAGTACTTC. The chain uses TRBV19 and TRBJ2-7; 10 nucleotides line up with TRBD2. From germline, CDR1 is LNHDA and CDR2 SQIVND (reference sequence). This CDR3 is 16 amino acids long. After removal of 4 bases from V and 1 base from J, the junction contained 7 bases not matched to a gene.

The rearrangement joins TRBV7-9 to TRBJ2-7; no definite D call. V was shortened by 1 base and J by 2 bases, with 3 bases between the two germline ends. This CDR3 has 12 residues. Per the germline V gene, CDR1 is SEHNR and CDR2 is FQNEAQ (reference sequence). The CDR3 DNA reads TGTGCCAGCAGCTTAGAGGCCTACGAGCAGTACTTC. It is translated as CASSLEAYEQYF.

This chain uses TRBV5-1 with TRBJ2-7; 9 nucleotides match TRBD1. Germline CDR1 reads SGHRS; CDR2 reads YFSETQ. This CDR3 has 14 amino acids. Unmatched junction bases numbered 3, after V lost 3 bases and J lost 2 bases. This CDR3 is CASSWGQGTYEQYF. Written as DNA, the CDR3 is TGCGCCAGCAGCTGGGGACAGGGTACCTACGAGCAGTACTTC. Variable domain in full (rest from reference TRBV5-1 and TRBJ2-7): KAGVTQTPRYLIKTRGQQVTLSCSPISGHRSVSWYQQTPGQGLQFLFEYFSETQRNKGNFPGRFSGRQFSNSRSEMNVSTLELGDSALYLCASSWGQGTYEQYFGPGTRLTVT.

V is TRBV15 and J is TRBJ2-7; 11 nucleotides agree with TRBD2. CDR1 and CDR2 from the germline V gene are LNHNV and YYDKDF (reference sequence). The CDR3 length is 17 residues. With V trimmed by 6 bases and J by 3 bases, 13 bases remained unmatched. CDR3 DNA: TGTGCCACCAGTCCCTCGGAGACTAGCGGGGCGATCTACGAGCAGTACTTC. Translated, it gives CATSPSETSGAIYEQYF.

The chain links TRBV4-3 to TRBJ1-4, with D tentatively TRBD1 (5 bases). The V end was cut by 1 base, the J end by 4 bases, with 10 bases between. The CDR3 extends over 15 amino acids. Germline V lookup: CDR1 LGHNA, CDR2 YSLEER. The CDR3 nucleotides are TGCGCCAGCAGCCAAGCCAGGGCTGATAATGAAAAACTGTTTTTT. This sequence encodes CASSQARADNEKLFF.

The chain carries TRBV7-9 and TRBJ1-6; possible D gene TRBD1, 5 bases. The CDR3 runs 16 residues. The V end lost 5 bases, the J end lost 2 bases, and 13 bases lay between the germline ends. The germline CDR1 and CDR2 sequences are SEHNR and FQNEAQ (reference sequence). This CDR3 is CASSPRDTPYNSPLHF. In DNA form, the CDR3 reads TGTGCCAGCAGCCCCAGGGATACCCCCTATAATTCACCCCTCCACTTT.

Only a few counts were recorded for this clone. V gene TRBV30 combines with J gene TRBJ2-7; maybe TRBD2 (7 bases). V lost 5 bases, J lost 9 bases, and 20 bases lay in between. Germline-derived CDR1 and CDR2 are GTSNPN and SVGIG (reference sequence). The CDR3 spans 13 residues. CDR3 DNA: TGTGCCTGGGCGGGGGCTCCCTTGATGGGGCAGTACTTC. Amino acids: CAWAGAPLMGQYF.

CDR3 loop: CASSLAPQYF. The CDR3 coding sequence is TGTGCCAGCAGCTTAGCTCCGCAGTATTTT. The rearrangement uses TRBV7-2 and TRBJ2-3; no reliable D call. V gave up 0 bases and J gave up 10 bases, with 2 bases separating them. This CDR3 has 10 residues. The germline V gene has CDR1 SGHTA and CDR2 FQGNSA.

This clone was detected a few times. The V gene is TRBV28, the J gene TRBJ2-7; TRBD1 agrees at 10 bases. From germline, CDR1 is MDHEN and CDR2 SYDVKM. J gave up 6 bases and V 3 bases, and 5 bases lay outside the gene matches. CDR3 length: 14 amino acids. CDR3 bases: TGTGCCAGCAGTTTTTCGGGACAGGGGTTCGAGCAGTACTTC. Translating gives CASSFSGQGFEQYF.

The J gene is TRBJ2-7, the V gene TRBV18, with 7 bases aligning to TRBD2. The germline gives CDR1 KGHSH, CDR2 LQKENI. This CDR3 is 16 amino acids long. J lost 5 bases, V lost 5 bases, and 15 bases had no gene match. CDR3 residues: CASSSPIAGYDDEQYF. In DNA, the CDR3 is TGTGCCAGCTCATCGCCTATAGCGGGTTATGACGACGAGCAGTACTTC. The variable domain in full, completed from reference TRBV18 and TRBJ2-7, reads NAGVMQNPRHLVRRRGQEARLRCSPMKGHSHVYWYRQLPEEGLKFMVYLQKENIIDESGMPKERFSAEFPKEGPSILRIQQVVRGDSAAYFCASSSPIAGYDDEQYFGPGTRLTVT.

In nucleotides, the CDR3 is TGCGCCAGCAGCAAAGGACTAGCATATCCCGGGGAGCTGTTTTTT. Translation: CASSKGLAYPGELFF. The genes are TRBV5-1 and TRBJ2-2; the match to TRBD2 covers 8 bases. V lost 4 bases, J lost 6 bases, and 8 bases stayed unmatched. Germline CDR1 and CDR2: SGHRS and YFSETQ. The CDR3 loop spans 15 amino acids.

This chain uses TRBV30 with TRBJ2-1; D unresolved. Germline V gives CDR1 GTSNPN, CDR2 SVGIG (reference sequence). There are 13 residues in the CDR3. The V end lost 0 bases, the J end lost 8 bases, and 11 bases lay between the germline ends. CDR3 protein: CAWSVGSPDEQFF. The CDR3 coding sequence is TGTGCCTGGAGTGTCGGCTCCCCGGATGAGCAGTTCTTC.

This chain links TRBV13 with TRBJ2-7; tentatively, D is TRBD2 (5 bases). This CDR3 spans 13 amino acids. The V end lost 8 bases, the J end lost 5 bases, and 16 bases lay between the germline ends. Germline V CDR1 and CDR2: PRHDT, FYEKMQ (reference sequence). The DNA for the CDR3 is TGTGCCAGCGGGCCCACGGGGTCGGACGAGCAGTACTTC. This sequence encodes CASGPTGSDEQYF.